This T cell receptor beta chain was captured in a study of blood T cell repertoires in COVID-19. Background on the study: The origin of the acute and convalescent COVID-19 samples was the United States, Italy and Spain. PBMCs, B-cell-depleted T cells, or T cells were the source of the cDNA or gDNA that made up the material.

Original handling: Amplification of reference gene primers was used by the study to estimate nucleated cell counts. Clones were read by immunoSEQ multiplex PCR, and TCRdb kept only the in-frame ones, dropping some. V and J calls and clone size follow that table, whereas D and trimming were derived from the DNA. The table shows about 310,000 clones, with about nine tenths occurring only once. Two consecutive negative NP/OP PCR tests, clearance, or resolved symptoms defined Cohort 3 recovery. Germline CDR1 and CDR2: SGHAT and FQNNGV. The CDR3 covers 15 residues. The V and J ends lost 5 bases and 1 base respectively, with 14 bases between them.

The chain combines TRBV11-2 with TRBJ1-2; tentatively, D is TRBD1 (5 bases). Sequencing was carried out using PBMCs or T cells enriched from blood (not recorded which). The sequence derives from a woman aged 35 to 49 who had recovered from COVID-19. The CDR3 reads CASSPFTGGNYGYTF. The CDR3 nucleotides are TGTGCCAGCAGCCCCTTCACGGGGGGTAACTATGGCTACACCTTC.